This TCR beta chain was found in a study of shared clonotypes between healthy human individuals (dated by TCRdb to the early 2020s). Describing the broader study: Two women and a few men aged 18 to 49 years were included in the cohort. To increase sequencing depth and limit assay-specific biases, different laboratories used diverse techniques to prepare libraries and sequence TCR repertoires. For each donor, three plates each were used for CD4 naive and CD4 memory, two plates were used for CD8 naive, and one plate was used for CD8 memory. Per donor, leukapheresis produced somewhere between about 0.9 and 9.5 billion PBMCs. To estimate repertoire size and how much clonotypes are shared between individuals, the study performed deep sequencing of blood TCR repertoires from five healthy adults. The paper as a whole reports these results and caveats: Pairwise subsampling led to the expectation that sequencing depth would affect the degree of clonotype sharing among donors. Naive subsets generally had larger estimated clonotype richness than memory subsets did. Only blood was sampled, and tissue TCR repertoires likely differ from those in blood. Clonotypes shared by all four sorted-subset donors showed higher generation probabilities than non-shared clonotypes. Rarefaction of sorted-subset datasets indicated incomplete sequencing despite the large sequencing depth. The small number of donors limited the genetic and exposure-history diversity represented. Sharing across a few donors was observed for around 5% of naive CD4, over 3% of naive CD8, 2% to 2.5% of memory CD4, and about 0.4% of memory CD8 clonotypes.

CDR1 LGHNT and CDR2 FRNRAP are derived from the germline V gene. The V and J ends are trimmed by 0 bases and 7 bases, leaving 22 bases between them. From cysteine to phenylalanine, the CDR3 is 17 amino acids long. The read is trimmed to its CDR3 DNA, 51 bases read in frame from base 1. Donors were healthy HIV-negative adults with no recently reported acute infections or vaccinations. Every donor was a Caucasian adult living in Nashville, Tennessee, USA. CD4+ T cells were enriched by magnetic negative selection, after which naive cells were positively selected on CD45RA and the negative fraction was taken as the memory subset. Blood was obtained by leukapheresis, after which PBMCs were separated by Ficoll-Histopaque density gradient centrifugation and cryopreserved in liquid nitrogen vapor phase. Analytical flow cytometry was used to check the purity and quantity of each magnetically sorted T cell population. Genomic DNA was isolated from every sorted fraction and measured by UV absorbance on a Nanodrop 2000c.

This clone was counted a few times. Which antigen it targets is not known. One base away there is no much larger clone; base qualities are not given. Using the deep immunoSEQ assay, TCR CDR3 regions were amplified from genomic DNA by multiplex PCR. Genomic DNA extracted from each cell subset was distributed evenly over all wells of several immunoSEQ 96-well plates, and each plate served as one replicate. For sorted subsets, approximately 190 ng of genomic DNA, equivalent to roughly 33,000 T cell genomes, went into each replicate PCR. Purified libraries were quantified with a Qubit 3.0 fluorometer, sized on a Bioanalyzer 2100, and re-quantified with the KAPA Library Quantification kit. Every immunoSEQ 96-well plate was sequenced on a dedicated single-read 150-cycle Illumina NextSeq 550 flow cell. The published analysis was carried out like this. Because only junctional sequences without quality scores were contained in the immunoSEQ output, filtering matching that applied to full-length reads could not be performed. Sequences were annotated with PyIR, a Python wrapper for IgBLAST v1.9, using IMGT germline references to assign V/J genes and CDR3. Any read was removed if the V/J assignment was weak (E-value above 1e-6), the CDR3 was missing, or the read contained stop codons, out-of-frame junctions, or ambiguous translated residues. V3J clonotypes were defined as sequences sharing an identical inferred V gene, J gene, and CDR3 amino acid sequence. Percentage overlap between repertoires was calculated by dividing the number of shared unique clonotypes by the size of the smaller repertoire. Repertoire richness was assessed with RTK rarefaction, the Chao1 estimator, and Recon v2.1 estimates of unobserved clonotypes. OLGA was used to compute generation probabilities for all TCRbeta clonotypes that the gDNA method yielded from a few donors. Entries here come from immuneACCESS through TCRdb and include only in-frame sequences with V and J called. Some clones fail to appear in such tables; in the studies checked, an unresolved V gene covers under half of the shortfall, and the cause of the remainder is unknown. For V, J and clone size, that table is used; D and trimming come from the DNA. This sample holds about 660,000 clones; approximately 79% were observed only once. In total, the top ten clones hold approximately 1.6% of the sample.

The chain is made from TRBV12-5 and TRBJ2-7; the D gene assignment is ambiguous. This TCR was recovered from a young woman in good health. Specimen: memory CD4+ T cells sorted from blood. The sample's cell subset or site label, in plain terms: CD45RA-negative fraction. The CDR3 is CASGLVRTARNPREQYF. DNA sequence: TGTGCTAGTGGTTTGGTACGTACCGCTAGAAATCCGCGAGAGCAGTACTTC.